These 14 T cell receptor beta chains share one sample of origin, sequenced in a study of blood T cell repertoires in COVID-19. Sequencing was performed with immunoSEQ multiplex PCR; in TCRdb, only in-frame clones are kept and a portion is missing. The sample has tens of thousands of clones; about three quarters are singletons. Sequenced sample: peripheral blood. Source of these receptors: a man between 50 and 59 years old with active or convalescent COVID-19.

CDR3 sequence (DNA): TGTGCCAGCTCACCATCAGAGAACACTGAAGCTTTCTTT. Encoded protein: CASSPSENTEAFF. The chain couples TRBV18 to TRBJ1-1; D is undetermined. In germline, CDR1 is KGHSH, CDR2 LQKENI. The CDR3 length is 13 residues. V shed 2 bases and J shed 1 base, with 5 bases lying between them.

The V call is TRBV6-2 or TRBV6-3, the J call TRBJ2-2, with D possibly being TRBD2 (6 bases). The V and J ends lost 1 base and 5 bases respectively, with 20 bases between them. This CDR3 region has 18 residues. Germline values: CDR1 MNHEY, CDR2 SVGEGT. The CDR3 DNA reads as TGTGCCAGCAGTTACTGGGGACTCGGTCGGACCCTAACCGGGGAGCTGTTTTTT. Translation gives CASSYWGLGRTLTGELFF.

The rearrangement joins TRBV10-3 to TRBJ2-7; D unresolved. V gave up 4 bases and J gave up 6 bases, with 13 bases separating them. CDR3 size: 13 residues. Germline CDR1 ENHRY, CDR2 SYGVKD. The CDR3 coding sequence is TGTGCCATCAGTGTCTACCGTACCGCCGAGCAGTACTTC. Translation gives CAISVYRTAEQYF.

The gene calls are TRBV11-2 and TRBJ1-1; D gene uncertain. The CDR3 spans 13 residues. V gave up 2 bases and J gave up 4 bases, with 8 bases separating them. Looked up from germline, CDR1 is SGHAT and CDR2 is FQNNGV. The CDR3 DNA sequence: TGTGCCAGCAGCTTAAGTACAGCCACTGAAGCTTTCTTT. Translating gives CASSLSTATEAFF.

This clone was counted a single time. This sequence joins TRBV19 and TRBJ2-3; 9 bases agree with TRBD2. This CDR3 is built from 18 residues. Germline V gene sequence: CDR1 LNHDA, CDR2 SQIVND (reference sequence). The V gene end was trimmed by 5 bases and the J gene end by 4 bases; junction bases not matched to a gene: 16. DNA of the CDR3: TGTGCCAGTAGTCCCCCGGCAAGCGGGGGGCCAGGGGCAGATACGCAGTATTTT. Translated: CASSPPASGGPGADTQYF.

CDR3 sequence (DNA): TGTGCCACCAGTTCAGCCTGGGACTCGAAAGAGACCCAGTACTTC. Amino acid sequence: CATSSAWDSKETQYF. V and J are TRBV24-1 and TRBJ2-5; possibly TRBD2 for D (6 bases). The CDR3 spans 15 residues. Trimming pared 6 bases from V and 3 bases from J, leaving 16 bases between. Germline V gene data show CDR1 as KGHDR and CDR2 as SFDVKD.

J is TRBJ2-7 and V is TRBV25-1; 10 bases are a match to TRBD1. CDR1 is MGHDK and CDR2 is SYGVNS in the germline V gene. The length of the CDR3 is 16 residues. Trimming took 4 bases from V and 0 from J; bases not matched to a gene: 6. The CDR3 here is CASSAVRTGGSYEQYF. Here the CDR3 DNA reads TGTGCCAGCAGTGCGGTAAGGACAGGGGGCTCCTACGAGCAGTACTTC.

J is TRBJ1-2 and V is TRBV7-3, with 10 bases fitting TRBD1. The V and J ends lost 5 bases and 7 bases, in that order; junction bases with no gene match: 4. Germline V gene lookup returns CDR1 SGHTA and CDR2 FQGTGA. The CDR3 loop spans 13 amino acids. CDR3 sequence (DNA): TGTGCCAGCAGCGCCGGGACAGGGGCTGGCTACACCTTC. It yields the protein CASSAGTGAGYTF.

The rearrangement links TRBV29-1 to TRBJ1-4; D perhaps matches TRBD1 (5 bases). This CDR3 contains 13 residues. The germline gives CDR1 SQVTM, CDR2 ANQGSEA. V gave up 3 bases and J gave up 7 bases, with 12 bases separating them. The CDR3 coding sequence is TGCAGCGTTGATCGACAGACGAGTGAAAAACTGTTTTTT. This encodes CSVDRQTSEKLFF.

CDR3 loop: CASSLAPSGGAADTQYF. In nucleotides, the CDR3 is TGTGCCAGCAGCTTAGCACCTAGCGGGGGGGCCGCAGATACGCAGTATTTT. The genes are TRBV11-2 and TRBJ2-3; 12 bases line up with TRBD2. CDR1 is SGHAT, CDR2 FQNNGV, per germline. Trimming cost V 1 base and J 4 bases; bases outside gene matches: 6. The CDR3 loop spans 17 amino acids.

The chain joins TRBV5-1 to TRBJ2-7; 13 nucleotides align to TRBD2. The CDR3 has 17 amino acids. V was pared by 4 bases and J by 5 bases, with 12 bases of the junction left unmatched. Germline CDR1 is SGHRS and CDR2 is YFSETQ. CDR3 in DNA: TGCGCCAGCAGCCCGACCACTAGCGGGGGGGGCGGCAACGAGCAGTACTTC. It codes for CASSPTTSGGGGNEQYF.

The rearrangement links TRBV6-5 to TRBJ2-3, with a possible D match to TRBD1 (6 bases). The length of the CDR3 is 14 residues. Germline V lookup: CDR1 MNHEY, CDR2 SVGAGI. Trimming removed 6 bases at V and 2 bases at J, with 12 bases between. In nucleotides, the CDR3 is TGTGCCAGCAGACCGGGACACTTCACAGATACGCAGTATTTT. It codes for CASRPGHFTDTQYF.

The chain couples TRBV9 to TRBJ2-7; 8 bases are a match to TRBD1. The germline V gene encodes CDR1 SGDLS and CDR2 YYNGEE. This CDR3 spans 15 amino acids. Trimming at V came to 4 bases and at J to 5 bases, leaving 11 bases not matched to a gene. The CDR3 coding sequence is TGTGCCAGCAGCTCTGCCGGGACAGGTGTCCACGAGCAGTACTTC. This sequence encodes CASSSAGTGVHEQYF.

The chain is built from TRBV2 and TRBJ2-2, with 7 bases lining up with TRBD2. V lost 7 bases and J lost 2; bases outside the gene matches: 4. The CDR3 runs to 14 residues. Germline values: CDR1 SNHLY, CDR2 FYNNEI. For the CDR3, the DNA is TGTGCCAGCACAAGGGGACTAAACACCGGGGAGCTGTTTTTT. It encodes CASTRGLNTGELFF.